This T cell receptor (beta chain) was found in a study of chemoradiotherapy in HPV16-positive cancers. Study-wide background: A couple of HPV16-positive patients' cells yielded candidate HPV-specific clones and common motifs.

The germline CDR1 and CDR2 sequences are WSHSY and SAAADI. V dropped 7 bases and J dropped 1 base, with 13 bases sitting between them. The CDR3 spans 14 residues. This table comes from immunoSEQ multiplex PCR, and its TCRdb copy is limited to in-frame clones, with some not included. The data show just under 40,000 clones, with more than 65% seen just once and about 4.8% held by the top ten. The J gene is TRBJ2-5, the V gene TRBV10-2, with D possibly TRBD1 on 6 matching bases. The specimen comprised blood, sampled from a patient who underwent chemoradiotherapy. This receptor was identified in a human donor with HPV-associated anogenital cancer. The DNA of the CDR3 is TGCGCCAGCACCGGGACACTCCTCCAAGAGACCCAGTACTTC. Translating it yields CASTGTLLQETQYF.